The rows below give T cell receptor beta chains drawn from one sample of a study of CD8 T cells in Susac syndrome. TCRdb redid the calling of the immunoSEQ multiplex PCR reads with MiXCR, one entry per CDR3 protein. The sample includes roughly 67,000 distinct CDR3 sequences, roughly 94% seen only once; the top ten take 0.3% to 0.45%. Source material: CD8+ T cells from PBMCs. The receptors derive from a human donor with multiple sclerosis. Both conserved end residues are part of each CDR3. Each record gives: D gene, V gene, J gene, CDR3 DNA, CDR3 protein. A D gene is named only where the DNA matches it firmly.

>.|TRBV19|TRBJ1-1
TGTGCCAGTAGTATAGAAGGCGGACTGAACACTGAAGCTTTCTTT
CASSIEGGLNTEAFF
>.|TRBV29-1|TRBJ2-3
TGCAGCGCCAGTCGAGGGTCTAGCACAGATACGCAGTATTTT
CSASRGSSTDTQYF
>.|TRBV2|TRBJ1-1
TGTGCCAGCAGTGAAGGGGTGGCCGCTTTCTTT
CASSEGVAAFF
>.|TRBV5-6|TRBJ2-7
TGTGCCAGCAGCTTCTTAAAGATCTTTTCCTACGAGCAGTACTTC
CASSFLKIFSYEQYF
>.|TRBV20-1|TRBJ2-7
TGCAGTGCTACTCAGAGGGGCAACCCCTACGAGCAGTACTTC
CSATQRGNPYEQYF
>TRBD1|TRBV5-1|TRBJ1-1
TGCGCCAGCAGCTTGACAGGGGACGACACTGAAGCTTTCTTT
CASSLTGDDTEAFF
>.|TRBV6-2/TRBV6-3|TRBJ2-3
TGTGCCAGCAGTACTAGCAACGCGCAGTATTTT
CASSTSNAQYF
>.|TRBV6-1|TRBJ1-4
TGTGCCAGCAGTGGGCCGGGACGACGGGAAAAACTGTTTTTT
CASSGPGRREKLFF
>.|TRBV5-1|TRBJ2-6
TGCGCCAGCAGCTTGGGGGTAGGGGATGGGGCCAACGTCCTGACTTTC
CASSLGVGDGANVLTF
>TRBD1|TRBV29-1|TRBJ1-2
TGCAGCGTTAGGACAGGTCATGGCTACACCTTC
CSVRTGHGYTF
>.|TRBV27|TRBJ2-7
TGTGCCAGCAGTCACGCGTACTCCTACGAGCAGTACTTC
CASSHAYSYEQYF
>.|TRBV12-3/TRBV12-4|TRBJ2-7
TGTGCCAGCAGTTTAAAGACTACCTACGAGCAGTACTTC
CASSLKTTYEQYF
>.|TRBV30|TRBJ2-1
TGTGCCTGGAGTGGACGGGACCTATTGGGGAATGAGCAGTTCTTC
CAWSGRDLLGNEQFF
>TRBD2|TRBV29-1|TRBJ2-3
TGCAGCGGGTCGGGACTAGCGGGGGGGCCTTCTGGCACAGATACGCAGTATTTT
CSGSGLAGGPSGTDTQYF